This T cell receptor beta chain appears in the sequencing data of a study of blood T cell repertoires in COVID-19. Study-level background: T cells, B-cell-depleted T cells, or PBMCs supplied cDNA or gDNA.

Sequenced by immunoSEQ multiplex PCR; TCRdb stores in-frame clones only, minus some. The repertoire includes 100,000 to 150,000 clones, approximately 83% of them detected once, and under 7% sits in the top ten. The V gene's germline CDR1 is SNHLY and CDR2 FYNNEI. CDR3 size: 13 residues. The ends were cut back, 8 bases at V and 3 bases at J, with 11 bases in the middle. The chain has TRBV2 and TRBJ1-5; D possibly corresponds to TRBD1 (5 bases). This TCR was recovered from a man at least 80 years old with active or convalescent COVID-19. The sequenced material came from peripheral blood. CDR3 amino acids: CASGGGINQPQHF. CDR3 in DNA: TGTGCCAGCGGGGGGGGTATCAATCAGCCCCAGCATTTT.